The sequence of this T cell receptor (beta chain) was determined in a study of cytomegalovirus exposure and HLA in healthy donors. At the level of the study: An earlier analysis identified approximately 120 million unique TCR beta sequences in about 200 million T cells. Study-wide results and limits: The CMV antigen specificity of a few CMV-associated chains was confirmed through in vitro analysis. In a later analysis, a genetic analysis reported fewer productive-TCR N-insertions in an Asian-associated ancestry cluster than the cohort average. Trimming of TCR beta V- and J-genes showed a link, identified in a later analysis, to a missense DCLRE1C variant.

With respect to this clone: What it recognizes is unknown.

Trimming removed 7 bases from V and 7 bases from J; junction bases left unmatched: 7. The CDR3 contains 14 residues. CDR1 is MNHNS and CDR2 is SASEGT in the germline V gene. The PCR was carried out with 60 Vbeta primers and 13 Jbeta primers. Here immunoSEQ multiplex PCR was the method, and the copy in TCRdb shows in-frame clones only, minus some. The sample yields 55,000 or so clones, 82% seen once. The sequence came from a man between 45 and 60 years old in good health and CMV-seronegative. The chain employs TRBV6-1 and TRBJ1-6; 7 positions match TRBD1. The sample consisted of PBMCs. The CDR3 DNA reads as TGTGCCAGCAAGACCGGGACAGCGAATTCACCCCTCCACTTT. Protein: CASKTGTANSPLHF.